This entry lists 22 T cell receptor beta chains sequenced from one sample in a study of beta chain features in type 1 diabetes. What was sequenced were expressed TCRB transcripts, since all of the isolated RNA had been reverse transcribed. The data were produced by immunoSEQ multiplex PCR, yet TCRdb's version contains in-frame clones alone and is incomplete. This repertoire shows some 400,000 clones, over 13% found once; its top ten account for about 0.018%. The sample was naive CD4+ T cells from blood. These receptors were collected from a woman aged 18-29 years in good health.

The rearrangement uses TRBV9 and TRBJ2-7; D remains ambiguous. Per germline, CDR1 SGDLS and CDR2 YYNGEE. V was trimmed by 5 bases and J by 5 bases, leaving 11 bases between them. The CDR3 is made up of 12 amino acids. The DNA of the CDR3 is TGTGCCAGCAGTCTAGGCTTACACGAGCAGTACTTC. Translating it yields CASSLGLHEQYF.

This clone was observed a few times. The chain links TRBV11-3 to TRBJ2-3, with 14 bases matching TRBD2. This CDR3 is 16 amino acids long. V trimming: 5 bases; J trimming: 2 bases; junction bases outside the gene matches: 3. CDR1 is SGHNT, CDR2 YENEEA, per germline. The CDR3 DNA sequence: TGTGCCAGCAGCCCGGGACTAGCGGGAGCCACAGATACGCAGTATTTT. Its translation: CASSPGLAGATDTQYF.

This sequence joins TRBV9 and TRBJ1-2; no reliable D call. V was trimmed by 4 bases and J by 8 bases, leaving 9 bases between them. CDR3 length equals 11 residues. In germline, CDR1 is SGDLS, CDR2 YYNGEE. DNA of the CDR3: TGTGCCAGCAGCCCGGGGAGAGGCTACACCTTC. Translating it yields CASSPGRGYTF.

V is TRBV9 and J is TRBJ2-5; D possibly corresponds to TRBD1 (6 bases). This CDR3 contains 14 residues. V shed 4 bases and J shed 5 bases, with 15 bases lying between them. Looked up from germline, CDR1 is SGDLS and CDR2 is YYNGEE. DNA for the CDR3: TGTGCCAGCAGCCCCCGAACAGGGTACGAGACCCAGTACTTC. This gives the protein CASSPRTGYETQYF.

This clone has a handful of counts. This sequence joins TRBV15 and TRBJ2-1; tentative D call: TRBD2 (6 bases). The CDR3 consists of 15 residues. V dropped 5 bases and J dropped 9 bases, with 20 bases sitting between them. CDR1 and CDR2 (germline): LNHNV, YYDKDF (reference sequence). DNA for the CDR3: TGTGCCACCAGCGGGACGGGAGTTGGATCGGGTGAGCAGTTCTTC. Protein sequence: CATSGTGVGSGEQFF.

This clone showed up just a few times. The rearrangement joins TRBV19 to TRBJ1-1; no clear D. The CDR3 length is 11 residues. With 6 bases removed from V and 5 bases from J, the gap between germline ends came to 7 bases. Germline V gene sequence: CDR1 LNHDA, CDR2 SQIVND (reference sequence). DNA for the CDR3: TGTGCCAGTAGCGAGGCGACTGAAGCTTTCTTT. It specifies CASSEATEAFF. The variable domain in full, with the rest retrieved from reference TRBV19 and TRBJ1-1, is DGGITQSPKYLFRKEGQNVTLSCEQNLNHDAMYWYRQDPGQGLRLIYYSQIVNDFQKGDIAEGYSVSREKKESFPLTVTSAQKNPTAFYLCASSEATEAFFGQGTRLTVV.

Points on this clone: The same CDR3 arises from other DNA sequences in this sample as well. The gene calls are TRBV7-2 and TRBJ1-2, with TRBD1 matching 7 bases. V gave up 6 bases and J gave up 2 bases; unmatched junction bases: 3. This CDR3 is 13 amino acids long. Germline V gene sequence: CDR1 SGHTA, CDR2 FQGNSA. CDR3 bases: TGTGCCAGCAGTTTACAGGGGAACTATGGCTACACCTTC. Encoded protein: CASSLQGNYGYTF. Supplemented by reference TRBV7-2 and TRBJ1-2, the full variable domain reads GAGVSQSPSNKVTEKGKDVELRCDPISGHTALYWYRQSLGQGLEFLIYFQGNSAPDKSGLPSDRFSAERTGGSVSTLTIQRTQQEDSAVYLCASSLQGNYGYTFGSGTRLTVV.

This chain uses TRBV18 with TRBJ1-1; D gene unclear. CDR1 and CDR2 from the germline V gene are KGHSH and LQKENI. V lost 2 bases and J 0 bases, leaving 4 bases between the germline ends. The CDR3 is 13 amino acids. The CDR3 nucleotides read TGTGCCAGCTCACCAACTATGAACACTGAAGCTTTCTTT. Translation: CASSPTMNTEAFF.

On this clone: In the same sample, other DNA sequences code for this CDR3. The rearrangement joins TRBV7-2 to TRBJ2-3; the D is unclear. The CDR3 is 13 residues long. The V gene lost 1 base and the J gene lost 2 bases, with 4 bases spanning the gap. Looked up from germline, CDR1 is SGHTA and CDR2 is FQGNSA. CDR3 sequence: CASSLDYTDTQYF. The CDR3 nucleotides are TGTGCCAGCAGCTTAGACTACACAGATACGCAGTATTTT. Supplemented by reference TRBV7-2 and TRBJ2-3, the full variable domain reads GAGVSQSPSNKVTEKGKDVELRCDPISGHTALYWYRQSLGQGLEFLIYFQGNSAPDKSGLPSDRFSAERTGGSVSTLTIQRTQQEDSAVYLCASSLDYTDTQYFGPGTRLTVL.

The rearrangement joins TRBV5-1 to TRBJ2-1; 9 bases line up with TRBD2. Trimming cost V 6 bases and J 7 bases; bases outside gene matches: 8. Germline CDR1 reads SGHRS; CDR2 reads YFSETQ. There are 14 residues in the CDR3. CDR3 DNA sequence: TGCGCCAGCAATAAAGCGGGAGGAAGGAATGAGCAGTTCTTC. It encodes CASNKAGGRNEQFF.

This clone was found a few times. V gene TRBV7-2 combines with J gene TRBJ1-5; possibly TRBD1 for D (6 bases). This CDR3 is 18 amino acids long. From germline, CDR1 is SGHTA and CDR2 FQGNSA. Trimming cost V 4 bases and J 0 bases, with 19 bases left between them. This CDR3 is CASSSTGGTFRSNQPQHF. For the CDR3, the DNA is TGTGCCAGCAGCTCCACGGGGGGCACCTTCCGTAGCAATCAGCCCCAGCATTTT.

CDR3 nucleotide sequence: TGTGCCAGCAGCGTAGCTGTTATCTCCTACGAGCAGTACTTC. It specifies CASSVAVISYEQYF. The gene calls are TRBV9 and TRBJ2-7; D is undetermined. The length of the CDR3 is 14 residues. V was cut by 0 bases and J by 0 bases, with 7 bases left in between. Per germline, CDR1 SGDLS and CDR2 YYNGEE.

The chain combines TRBV5-6 with TRBJ2-7, with 9 bases that match TRBD1. CDR3 length equals 13 residues. CDR1 is SGHDT and CDR2 is YYEEEE in the germline V gene. V lost 4 bases to trimming and J lost 3 bases; unmatched junction nucleotides: 2. The CDR3 nucleotides are TGTGCCAGCAGCGGGGGACAGGGCTACGAGCAGTACTTC. It yields the protein CASSGGQGYEQYF.

The chain carries TRBV28 and TRBJ2-5; TRBD2 is a possible D gene (6 bases). Trimming pared 3 bases from V and 4 bases from J, leaving 15 bases between. The germline CDR1 and CDR2 sequences are MDHEN and SYDVKM. CDR3 size: 15 residues. The CDR3 sequence is CASSFGGAGGETQYF. DNA for the CDR3: TGTGCCAGCAGTTTTGGAGGGGCAGGTGGAGAGACCCAGTACTTC.

This chain's CDR3 is CAWSPGGQVGTEAFF. CDR3 coding DNA: TGTGCCTGGAGTCCGGGGGGGCAGGTCGGGACTGAAGCTTTCTTT. V usage is TRBV30 and J usage is TRBJ1-1; maybe TRBD1 (6 bases). The CDR3 loop spans 15 amino acids. The V end lost 2 bases, the J end lost 5 bases, and 18 bases lay between the germline ends. CDR1 is GTSNPN, CDR2 SVGIG, per germline (reference sequence).

This clone has a handful of counts. The rearrangement uses TRBV28 and TRBJ2-3; 7 nucleotides agree with TRBD1. CDR1 is MDHEN and CDR2 is SYDVKM in the germline V gene. The CDR3 runs 15 residues. The junction had 7 bases not matched to a gene; V was cut back by 6 bases and J by 1 base. The CDR3: CASSKGDSGTDTQYF. The CDR3, as DNA: TGTGCCAGCAGCAAAGGGGACAGCGGCACAGATACGCAGTATTTT. Combining the CDR3 with reference TRBV28 and TRBJ2-3 gives the whole variable domain DVKVTQSSRYLVKRTGEKVFLECVQDMDHENMFWYRQDPGLGLRLIYFSYDVKMKEKGDIPEGYSVSREKKERFSLILESASTNQTSMYLCASSKGDSGTDTQYFGPGTRLTVL.

The chain links TRBV7-9 to TRBJ1-2; 9 positions agree with TRBD1. V lost 5 bases to trimming and J lost 6 bases; unmatched junction nucleotides: 4. This CDR3 contains 13 residues. Germline CDR1 reads SEHNR; CDR2 reads FQNEAQ (reference sequence). The CDR3 here is CASSQRTGDGYTF. The CDR3 coding sequence is TGTGCCAGCAGCCAACGGACAGGGGATGGCTACACCTTC.

This clone was seen a handful of times. This chain links TRBV23-1 with TRBJ1-2; 7 positions agree with TRBD1. TRBV23-1 is filed as an ORF, its function uncertain. V shed 3 bases and J 6 bases; nucleotides not matched to a gene: 10. The CDR3 sequence is 15 residues long. CDR3 DNA: TGCGCCAGCAGTCATCGACAGGGTGTTGGGAATGGCTACACCTTC. This translates into CASSHRQGVGNGYTF.

The rearrangement joins TRBV7-9 to TRBJ2-7, with TRBD2 identical over 8 bases. The CDR3 covers 13 residues. With V trimmed by 3 bases and J by 4 bases, 2 bases remained unmatched. Per the germline V gene, CDR1 is SEHNR and CDR2 is FQNEAQ (reference sequence). CDR3 sequence (DNA): TGTGCCAGCAGCTTTGTAGCGGGGTACGAGCAGTACTTC. Amino acids: CASSFVAGYEQYF.

The rearrangement joins TRBV5-1 to TRBJ1-1, with D unresolved. The CDR3 runs to 13 residues. Trimming shortened V by 1 base and J by 4 bases, and 8 bases separated the two germline ends. CDR1 and CDR2 (germline): SGHRS, YFSETQ. The CDR3 loop reads CASSLNSGTEAFF. DNA of the CDR3: TGCGCCAGCAGCTTGAACAGTGGCACTGAAGCTTTCTTT. Full variable domain (missing parts from reference TRBV5-1 and TRBJ1-1): KAGVTQTPRYLIKTRGQQVTLSCSPISGHRSVSWYQQTPGQGLQFLFEYFSETQRNKGNFPGRFSGRQFSNSRSEMNVSTLELGDSALYLCASSLNSGTEAFFGQGTRLTVV.

The rearrangement joins TRBV28 to TRBJ2-3; no firm D call. Trimming stripped 3 bases from V and 1 base from J, with 8 bases between. The CDR3 sequence is 14 residues long. Per the germline V gene, CDR1 is MDHEN and CDR2 is SYDVKM. CDR3 nucleotides: TGTGCCAGCAGTTTGTCCGAGGGCACAGATACGCAGTATTTT. It encodes CASSLSEGTDTQYF.

The chain joins TRBV7-9 to TRBJ2-2; D is perhaps TRBD1 (5 bases). V shed 2 bases and J shed 7 bases, with 11 bases lying between them. The CDR3 is 14 residues long. CDR1 is SEHNR and CDR2 is FQNEAQ in the germline V gene (reference sequence). CDR3 residues: CASSLQGSGGELFF. The DNA of the CDR3 is TGTGCCAGCAGCTTACAGGGATCCGGCGGGGAGCTGTTTTTT. Together with reference TRBV7-9 and TRBJ2-2, the CDR3 gives the full variable domain: DTGVSQNPRHKITKRGQNVTFRCDPISEHNRLYWYRQTLGQGPEFLTYFQNEAQLEKSRLLSDRFSAERPKGSFSTLEIQRTEQGDSAMYLCASSLQGSGGELFFGEGSRLTVL.